What follows are 16 T cell receptor beta chains derived from one specimen sequenced in a study of T cell responses to AZD1222 COVID-19 vaccine. Sequenced by immunoSEQ multiplex PCR; TCRdb stores in-frame clones only, minus some. The sample records 130,000 or so clones, 85% to 95% being singletons. The sequencing here drew on peripheral blood, taken on day 0 of MenACWY control vaccination. The receptors here all came from an adult in good health.

The chain uses TRBV3-1 (or the pseudogene TRBV3-2) and TRBJ1-6, with D possibly being TRBD1 (5 bases). Trimming removed 1 base at V and 10 bases at J, with 11 bases between. Germline CDR1 and CDR2: LGHDT and YNNKEL (reference sequence). This CDR3 spans 14 amino acids. CDR3 bases: TGTGCCAGCAGCCAAGGCAGGCCAGGGTCACCCCTCCACTTT. Its translation: CASSQGRPGSPLHF.

V and J are TRBV6-2 or TRBV6-3 and TRBJ2-1; 7 nucleotides line up with TRBD2. J lost 8 bases, V lost 5 bases, and 15 bases had no gene match. The CDR3 length is 16 residues. Germline-derived CDR1 and CDR2 are MNHEY and SVGEGT. DNA of the CDR3: TGTGCCAGCAGTCCCGGGGGGTGGGTCGCCGGAGATGAGCAGTTCTTC. Its translation: CASSPGGWVAGDEQFF.

The J gene is TRBJ2-3, the V gene TRBV6-5, with D possibly being TRBD2 (6 bases). The CDR3 has 15 amino acids. Germline V gene sequence: CDR1 MNHEY, CDR2 SVGAGI. V gave up 0 bases and J gave up 5 bases, with 12 bases separating them. DNA of the CDR3: TGTGCCAGCAGTTACTCCGGGACTGTCAGAGATACGCAGTATTTT. Translating it yields CASSYSGTVRDTQYF.

CDR3 in amino acids: CASSRNTGANTEAFF. The CDR3, as DNA: TGTGCCAGCTCCCGTAATACAGGGGCAAACACTGAAGCTTTCTTT. The chain recombines TRBV18 with TRBJ1-1; 7 bases are a match to TRBD1. The CDR3 is 15 residues long. CDR1 and CDR2 from the germline V gene are KGHSH and LQKENI. After removal of 6 bases from V and 2 bases from J, the junction contained 9 bases not matched to a gene.

V gene TRBV6-5 combines with J gene TRBJ1-5; a possible D gene is TRBD1 (6 bases). This CDR3 is built from 14 residues. Germline V gene lookup returns CDR1 MNHEY and CDR2 SVGAGI. V was trimmed by 7 bases and J by 6 bases, leaving 16 bases between them. CDR3 amino acids: CASTQDRSGQPQHF. The CDR3 bases are TGTGCCAGCACCCAAGACAGGTCTGGTCAGCCCCAGCATTTT.

The chain employs TRBV3-1 (or the pseudogene TRBV3-2) and TRBJ2-5, with 12 nucleotides matching TRBD1. Germline lookup yields CDR1 LGHDT and CDR2 YNNKEL (reference sequence). This CDR3 contains 17 residues. The trim removed 2 bases at V and 5 bases at J, leaving 9 bases unmatched. CDR3 sequence (DNA): TGTGCCAGCAGCCAAACCCGGGACAGGGGGCGGAATGAGACCCAGTACTTC. Its translation: CASSQTRDRGRNETQYF.

The V gene is TRBV9, the J gene TRBJ1-1, with D hard to call. Germline V gene sequence: CDR1 SGDLS, CDR2 YYNGEE. CDR3 size: 14 residues. V lost 0 bases to trimming and J lost 3 bases, with 9 bases between them. In DNA form, the CDR3 reads TGTGCCAGCAGCGTAGGAGAATTTTACACTGAAGCTTTCTTT. Translating it yields CASSVGEFYTEAFF.

This chain joins TRBV21-1 and TRBJ1-2. TRBV21-1 is a pseudogene locus. The CDR3 spans 13 residues. As DNA, the CDR3 is TGTGCCAGCAGTAAAGCGTCTAAATATGGCTACACCTTC. As protein: CASSKASKYGYTF.

The gene calls are TRBV29-1 and TRBJ2-5; perhaps TRBD2 as D (6 bases). This CDR3 contains 15 residues. In germline, CDR1 is SQVTM, CDR2 ANQGSEA. V was pared by 3 bases and J by 5 bases, with 19 bases between. In DNA, the CDR3 is TGCAGCGTTGACCCGGGCGTTGGGGGGTTGGAGACCCAGTACTTC. Its translation is CSVDPGVGGLETQYF.

V is TRBV19 and J is TRBJ1-1; the match to TRBD1 covers 8 bases. V was pared by 4 bases and J by 7 bases, with 8 bases of the junction left unmatched. The germline gives CDR1 LNHDA, CDR2 SQIVND (reference sequence). The CDR3 extends over 14 amino acids. CDR3: CASSKTRDRREAFF. CDR3 sequence (DNA): TGTGCCAGTAGTAAAACCAGGGACAGGCGTGAAGCTTTCTTT.

This chain uses TRBV28 with TRBJ1-1, with TRBD1 as a possible D gene (5 bases). Deletions cut 3 bases from V and 11 bases from J, with 16 bases between. Germline V CDR1 and CDR2: MDHEN, SYDVKM. This CDR3 has 13 amino acids. This CDR3 is CASSFRGNQRAFF. CDR3 nucleotides: TGTGCCAGCAGTTTTCGGGGCAACCAACGGGCTTTCTTT. The variable domain in full, with the rest retrieved from reference TRBV28 and TRBJ1-1, is DVKVTQSSRYLVKRTGEKVFLECVQDMDHENMFWYRQDPGLGLRLIYFSYDVKMKEKGDIPEGYSVSREKKERFSLILESASTNQTSMYLCASSFRGNQRAFFGQGTRLTVV.

The chain uses TRBV6-1 and TRBJ1-1; D is undetermined. There are 11 residues in the CDR3. Germline CDR1 is MNHNS and CDR2 is SASEGT. V lost 3 bases and J 8 bases, leaving 7 bases between the germline ends. This chain's CDR3 is CASSEMAEAFF. CDR3 DNA sequence: TGTGCCAGCAGTGAGATGGCAGAAGCTTTCTTT.

CDR3 sequence (DNA): TGTGCCAGCAGCCCCCAAGGGACAGGGGCAGGGAATTCACCCCTCCACTTT. It is translated as CASSPQGTGAGNSPLHF. The chain has TRBV9 and TRBJ1-6; 10 nucleotides line up with TRBD1. Germline V gene data show CDR1 as SGDLS and CDR2 as YYNGEE. V lost 4 bases to trimming and J lost 7 bases; unmatched junction nucleotides: 11. This CDR3 is 17 amino acids long.

The chain combines TRBV5-1 with TRBJ2-7; D uncertain. The CDR3 contains 14 residues. From germline, CDR1 is SGHRS and CDR2 YFSETQ. Trimming took 0 bases from V and 3 from J, leaving 10 bases between them. The CDR3 sequence is CASSLGVSLYEQYF. As DNA, the CDR3 is TGCGCCAGCAGCTTGGGAGTCTCCCTCTACGAGCAGTACTTC.

This clone was found once. CDR3 residues: CASSLVGGTYNEQFF. For the CDR3, the DNA is TGTGCCAGCAGCTTAGTAGGCGGGACTTACAATGAGCAGTTCTTC. The gene calls are TRBV7-8 and TRBJ2-1; TRBD2 might be the D (6 bases). The CDR3 is made up of 15 amino acids. Germline V gene data show CDR1 as SGHVS and CDR2 as FQNEAQ. V shed 1 base and J shed 4 bases, with 11 bases lying between them.

V is TRBV5-4 and J is TRBJ2-1, with 7 nucleotides matching TRBD1. The germline V gene has CDR1 SGHNT and CDR2 YYREEE (reference sequence). Losses at the gene ends were 4 bases for V and 0 bases for J; bases not matched to a gene: 7. CDR3 length equals 16 residues. This CDR3 is CASSADTGDSYNEQFF. DNA for the CDR3: TGTGCCAGCAGCGCAGATACAGGGGACTCCTACAATGAGCAGTTCTTC.